Listed here are 10 T cell receptor beta chains from one sample, sequenced in a study of blood T cell repertoires in COVID-19. Data came from immunoSEQ multiplex PCR; TCRdb stores just in-frame clones and leaves some out. The data show around 280,000 clones, just under 85% seen once. Sequenced material: peripheral blood. The receptors here all came from a woman between 50 and 59 years old with active or convalescent COVID-19.

The chain joins TRBV9 to TRBJ1-2; D is perhaps TRBD1 (6 bases). CDR1 and CDR2 from the germline V gene are SGDLS and YYNGEE. The V and J ends lost 4 bases and 4 bases respectively, with 14 bases between them. This CDR3 has 14 amino acids. CDR3 DNA: TGTGCCAGCAGCCGACAGGCTATAGGCTATGGCTACACCTTC. It encodes CASSRQAIGYGYTF.

The CDR3 coding sequence is TGTGCCTGGTACGACACCCTAGCCAAAAACATTCAGTACTTC. This encodes CAWYDTLAKNIQYF. The V and J genes are TRBV30 and TRBJ2-4; D remains ambiguous. V lost 5 bases to trimming and J lost 0 bases, with 11 bases between them. CDR3 length: 14 residues. Germline CDR1 and CDR2: GTSNPN and SVGIG (reference sequence).

V usage is TRBV18 and J usage is TRBJ1-1, with TRBD1 matching 9 bases. V trimming: 3 bases; J trimming: 6 bases; junction bases outside the gene matches: 5. Germline CDR1 is KGHSH and CDR2 is LQKENI. There are 14 residues in the CDR3. The CDR3 DNA reads as TGTGCCAGCTCACCTAGGGACAGGGAAGCTGAAGCTTTCTTT. Residues: CASSPRDREAEAFF.

This chain links TRBV19 with TRBJ1-1; weak D call: TRBD1 (6 bases). The V and J ends lost 4 bases and 8 bases respectively, with 11 bases between them. Germline V gene lookup returns CDR1 LNHDA and CDR2 SQIVND (reference sequence). This CDR3 contains 12 residues. As DNA, the CDR3 is TGTGCCAGTAGTAGCAGGGGAGAAGAAGCTTTCTTT. Residues: CASSSRGEEAFF.

The sample holds a few counts of this clone. The gene calls are TRBV7-2 and TRBJ1-4; D is unclear. CDR1 and CDR2 (germline): SGHTA, FQGNSA. The CDR3 has 14 amino acids. V dropped 7 bases and J dropped 0 bases, with 9 bases sitting between them. The CDR3 loop reads CASKLEATNEKLFF. CDR3 DNA: TGTGCCAGCAAGTTAGAGGCAACTAATGAAAAACTGTTTTTT.

The chain couples TRBV28 to TRBJ1-5; D is ambiguous. The CDR3 has 13 amino acids. Trimming removed 5 bases at V and 5 bases at J, with 10 bases between. Germline V CDR1 and CDR2: MDHEN, SYDVKM. This chain's CDR3 is CASSVESYQPQHF. CDR3 sequence (DNA): TGTGCCAGCAGTGTCGAAAGCTATCAGCCCCAGCATTTT.

DNA for the CDR3: TGTGCCAGCGGTCGGGTTACAGATACGCAGTATTTT. Protein product: CASGRVTDTQYF. The chain uses TRBV2 and TRBJ2-3; D not resolved. V was cut by 8 bases and J by 3 bases, with 9 bases left in between. The CDR3 consists of 12 residues. The germline V gene has CDR1 SNHLY and CDR2 FYNNEI.

This clone appeared once. V and J are TRBV5-1 and TRBJ2-2; D uncertain. The CDR3 runs to 15 residues. The V end lost 2 bases, the J end lost 6 bases, and 14 bases lay between the germline ends. Germline CDR1 reads SGHRS; CDR2 reads YFSETQ. The CDR3 DNA follows: TGCGCCAGCAGCTTCACCGGTTCCGAGCCCGGGGAGCTGTTTTTT. Translating it yields CASSFTGSEPGELFF.

The chain recombines TRBV5-4 with TRBJ2-3; D is unresolved. Germline assignment: CDR1 SGHNT and CDR2 YYREEE (reference sequence). The CDR3 runs 15 residues. Deletions cut 4 bases from V and 2 bases from J, with 14 bases between. The CDR3 spells CASSEVERYTDTQYF. CDR3 DNA: TGTGCCAGCAGCGAAGTAGAGAGGTACACAGATACGCAGTATTTT.

Worth noting for this clone: One end of the junction does not line up with germline, which may come from a read error. The rearrangement uses TRBV7-9 and TRBJ2-1; the D gene is possibly TRBD2 (6 bases). The CDR3 is 15 residues long. The germline V gene encodes CDR1 SEHNR and CDR2 FQNEAQ (reference sequence). The CDR3 sequence is CVSSPTSPLSREQFF. The CDR3 coding sequence is TGTGTCAGCAGCCCAACTAGCCCTTTAAGCAGGGAGCAGTTCTTC.